Each of the 18 T cell receptor beta chains below was sequenced from the same sample in a study of T cell repertoires in cytomegalovirus infection. A single record per CDR3 protein comes from TCRdb applying MiXCR to the reads. Of 150,000 to 200,000 distinct CDR3 sequences listed, nearly 9.5% are singletons. Sequencing used PBMCs. The source of these receptors is a human donor in good health (CMV status not recorded). Some clones in this sample may be carry-over from other donors' samples.

This clonotype was seen ten or more times. V is TRBV12-3 or TRBV12-4 and J is TRBJ2-3; 11 nucleotides line up with TRBD2. V lost 4 bases and J lost 4; bases outside the gene matches: 10. CDR3 length equals 17 residues. CDR3 in DNA: TGTGCCAGCAGTTCGATTAGCGGGAGGGAAGGACCAGATACGCAGTATTTT. Encoded protein: CASSSISGREGPDTQYF.

The CDR3 DNA is TGTGCCACCAGCAAGGGACTAGCGGGAACAGAGACCCAGTACTTC. It yields the protein CATSKGLAGTETQYF. The chain is built from TRBV15 and TRBJ2-5; 13 nucleotides align to TRBD2. Germline CDR1 LNHNV, CDR2 YYDKDF (reference sequence). V was clipped by 4 bases and J by 4 bases; unmatched bases: 3. This CDR3 region has 15 residues.

There are many counts of this clonotype. The chain uses TRBV12-3 or TRBV12-4 and TRBJ2-7, with TRBD2 matching over 7 bases. V lost 5 bases and J lost 1; bases outside the gene matches: 8. The CDR3 runs to 15 residues. CDR3: CASSPLGRESYEQYF. The CDR3 DNA reads as TGTGCCAGCAGTCCACTAGGGAGGGAATCCTACGAGCAGTACTTC.

The chain combines TRBV6-1 with TRBJ2-7; 7 bases agree with TRBD2. CDR1 MNHNS and CDR2 SASEGT come from the germline V gene. The CDR3 is made up of 13 amino acids. V gave up 7 bases and J gave up 4 bases; unmatched junction bases: 7. DNA for the CDR3: TGTGCCAGCACTTCGGGAGGTGGTTACGAGCAGTACTTC. This encodes CASTSGGGYEQYF.

In this sample, this clonotype turned up many times. The rearrangement links TRBV7-6 to TRBJ1-3, with TRBD1 as a possible D gene (6 bases). CDR3 length: 18 residues. The ends were cut back, 5 bases at V and 0 bases at J, with 20 bases in the middle. Germline lookup yields CDR1 SGHVS and CDR2 FNYEAQ. The CDR3 loop reads CASSRNRPGTLSGNTIYF. The CDR3 DNA follows: TGTGCCAGCAGCCGCAACCGCCCCGGGACACTCTCTGGAAACACCATATATTTT.

This clonotype was detected ten times or more. This chain joins TRBV7-2 and TRBJ2-2; D is ambiguous. The ends were cut back, 4 bases at V and 2 bases at J, with 2 bases in the middle. CDR1 is SGHTA, CDR2 FQGNSA, per germline. The CDR3 contains 12 residues. The CDR3 region is CASSYNTGELFF. CDR3 bases: TGTGCCAGCAGCTACAACACCGGGGAGCTGTTTTTT.

The chain carries TRBV5-1 and TRBJ1-1; TRBD1 might be the D (5 bases). Germline loops: CDR1 SGHRS, CDR2 YFSETQ. The CDR3 contains 14 residues. Trimming cost V 4 bases and J 4 bases, with 14 bases left between them. The CDR3 nucleotides are TGCGCCAGCAGCCTGAGACAGTGGGGCACTGAAGCTTTCTTT. Translation: CASSLRQWGTEAFF.

Many counts were recorded for this clonotype. One junction end does not reproduce the germline sequence, and a read error may be involved. This chain connects TRBV7-7 to TRBJ2-7; 8 bases are a match to TRBD1. The CDR3 contains 14 residues. CDR1 SSHAT and CDR2 FNYEAQ come from the germline V gene (reference sequence). The CDR3 DNA follows: TGTGCTAGCAGCTTAGGGACAGGAAGTTACGAGCAGTACTTC. Encoded protein: CASSLGTGSYEQYF.

This clonotype has at least ten counts. The chain is built from TRBV7-2 and TRBJ1-1; 7 nucleotides line up with TRBD1. Germline CDR1 SGHTA, CDR2 FQGNSA. The CDR3 has 16 amino acids. Unmatched junction bases numbered 14, after V lost 5 bases and J lost 5 bases. The CDR3: CASSPGQVVHRTEAFF. CDR3 DNA: TGTGCCAGCAGCCCCGGACAGGTAGTCCATAGGACTGAAGCTTTCTTT.

Many counts were recorded for this clonotype. The V gene is TRBV30, the J gene TRBJ2-7; 12 bases fit TRBD1. The CDR3 runs to 15 residues. CDR1 is GTSNPN and CDR2 is SVGIG in the germline V gene (reference sequence). The J segment lost 7 bases and the V segment lost 1 base, leaving 8 bases of the junction unmatched. In DNA form, the CDR3 reads TGTGCCTGGAGTGGAGGGACAGGGGGCAAGCTTGAGCAGTACTTC. This gives the protein CAWSGGTGGKLEQYF.

This clonotype was picked up a small number of times. The chain carries TRBV28 and TRBJ1-1; D remains unclear. The germline V and J ends were trimmed by 7 bases and 0 bases, with 18 bases remaining between them. This CDR3 spans 16 amino acids. Germline CDR1 and CDR2: MDHEN and SYDVKM. As DNA, the CDR3 is TGTGCCAGCACCGAAACCTGGACGGGCATGAACACTGAAGCTTTCTTT. This translates into CASTETWTGMNTEAFF. The full variable domain, with the rest looked up from reference TRBV28 and TRBJ1-1, is DVKVTQSSRYLVKRTGEKVFLECVQDMDHENMFWYRQDPGLGLRLIYFSYDVKMKEKGDIPEGYSVSREKKERFSLILESASTNQTSMYLCASTETWTGMNTEAFFGQGTRLTVV.

This chain links TRBV5-4 with TRBJ2-1, with 9 bases aligning to TRBD1. The CDR3 is 15 amino acids. The trim removed 4 bases at V and 8 bases at J, leaving 10 bases unmatched. The germline V gene has CDR1 SGHNT and CDR2 YYREEE (reference sequence). The CDR3 sequence: CASSRPGTGSDEQFF. Written as DNA, the CDR3 is TGTGCCAGCAGCCGTCCCGGGACAGGGTCCGATGAGCAGTTCTTC. Drawing the rest from reference TRBV5-4 and TRBJ2-1, the complete variable domain is ETGVTQSPTHLIKTRGQQVTLRCSSQSGHNTVSWYQQALGQGPQFIFQYYREEENGRGNFPPRFSGLQFPNYSSELNVNALELDDSALYLCASSRPGTGSDEQFFGPGTRLTVL.

The V call is TRBV24-1, the J call TRBJ1-2; possible D gene TRBD1, 6 bases. Germline lookup yields CDR1 KGHDR and CDR2 SFDVKD. The CDR3 is 14 residues long. Trimming pared 4 bases from V and 6 bases from J, leaving 14 bases between. Written as DNA, the CDR3 is TGTGCCACCAGTGACCCGGGCAGGGGACATGGCTACACCTTC. Its translation: CATSDPGRGHGYTF.

This clonotype has a count of ten or more. The chain recombines TRBV7-8 with TRBJ2-1; 12 bases match TRBD2. Germline assignment: CDR1 SGHVS and CDR2 FQNEAQ. The CDR3 contains 19 residues. V lost 5 bases to trimming and J lost 5 bases; unmatched junction nucleotides: 16. The DNA for the CDR3 is TGTGCCAGCAGCCCTCGACGATGGCTAGCGGGAGGGCCGGACAATGAGCAGTTCTTC. Residues: CASSPRRWLAGGPDNEQFF. The complete variable domain, with remaining parts taken from reference TRBV7-8 and TRBJ2-1, reads GAGVSQSPRYKVAKRGQDVALRCDPISGHVSLFWYQQALGQGPEFLTYFQNEAQLDKSGLPSDRFFAERPEGSVSTLKIQRTQQEDSAVYLCASSPRRWLAGGPDNEQFFGPGTRLTVL.

This clonotype has a count of ten or more. V is TRBV7-2 and J is TRBJ2-1; 10 nucleotides align to TRBD2. Germline V lookup: CDR1 SGHTA, CDR2 FQGNSA. CDR3 length: 13 amino acids. J was trimmed by 11 bases and V by 4 bases; bases with no gene match: 5. CDR3 bases: TGTGCCAGCAGCTCATGGACTAGCGGAAAGCAGTTCTTC. This translates into CASSSWTSGKQFF.

This chain joins TRBV24-1 and TRBJ2-2; weak D call: TRBD1 (6 bases). The CDR3 has 15 residues. Germline V gene lookup returns CDR1 KGHDR and CDR2 SFDVKD. With 4 bases removed from V and 0 bases from J, the gap between germline ends came to 8 bases. The CDR3 protein is CATSEGHPNTGELFF. For the CDR3, the DNA is TGTGCCACCAGTGAGGGACACCCGAACACCGGGGAGCTGTTTTTT.

This clonotype occurred a few times. J is TRBJ2-1 and V is TRBV11-1; no clear D. The germline V gene encodes CDR1 SGHAT and CDR2 FQDESV (reference sequence). This CDR3 has 13 residues. V was pared by 4 bases and J by 10 bases, with 14 bases between. DNA for the CDR3: TGTGCCAGCAGCTACGGGTCCGATCGCGAGCAGTTCTTC. It translates to CASSYGSDREQFF.

There are a few counts of this clonotype. The genes are TRBV5-1 and TRBJ2-5; D unclear. V shed 6 bases and J shed 2 bases, with 14 bases lying between them. From germline, CDR1 is SGHRS and CDR2 YFSETQ. This CDR3 contains 14 residues. CDR3 amino acids: CASTSRAVQETQYF. The CDR3 DNA reads as TGCGCCAGCACCTCCCGGGCAGTACAAGAGACCCAGTACTTC.